The present T cell receptor beta chain was sequenced within a study of cytomegalovirus exposure and HLA in healthy donors. Study observations and caveats: The classifier, whose performance was assessed in both the original and validation cohorts, reportedly diagnosed cytomegalovirus status with high specificity and sensitivity. Confirmation in vitro established that a few CMV-associated chains were specific for CMV antigens. That first-cohort TCR clusters tended to co-occur in the 90 to 150 validation repertoires was found in a later analysis. According to the study, about 180 TCR beta chains were cytomegalovirus-associated.

Germline CDR1 reads SGHNT; CDR2 reads YYREEE (reference sequence). V dropped 4 bases and J dropped 1; count of bases not matched to a gene: 12. The CDR3 has 18 amino acids. Points on this clone: Its antigen is unidentified.

Assay used: immunoSEQ multiplex PCR; TCRdb lists only in-frame clones, some missing. The sample includes hundreds of thousands of clones, around 80% seen only once; the top ten take roughly 13%. The sequence derives from a woman in her thirties in good health and CMV-seropositive. The rearrangement links TRBV5-4 to TRBJ2-1; TRBD2 matches 9 bases. Sample: PBMCs. The DNA of the CDR3 is TGTGCCAGCAGCACCCCGGGACTAGCATATGGTTCCTACAATGAGCAGTTCTTC. Translated, it gives CASSTPGLAYGSYNEQFF.